Following are 28 T cell receptor beta chains from one sample sequenced in a study of T-cell reconstitution after alpha-beta-depleted transplantation in children. Preparation of the TCRbeta library involved a method that used unique molecular identifiers. TCRdb reprocessed the PCR reads via MiXCR and lists one record per CDR3 protein. The profile shows around 600,000 distinct CDR3 sequences, roughly 15% of them singletons. The sequencing here drew on PBMCs from the stem cell graft donor, taken from the stem cell graft. These receptors all come from a human donor who donated a stem cell graft to a child with acute myeloid leukemia.

Many counts were recorded for this clonotype. This chain joins TRBV20-1 and TRBJ2-2; no clear D. V was clipped by 5 bases and J by 4 bases, with 11 bases between them. Germline CDR1 is DFQATT and CDR2 is SNEGSKA (reference sequence). The CDR3 totals 13 residues. The CDR3, as DNA: TGCAGTGCTCGCAATGAGCTCACCGGGGAGCTGTTTTTT. Translated, it gives CSARNELTGELFF.

This clonotype was recorded a few times. The CDR3 nucleotides are TGTGCCAGCAGTTACGAACCCGGGACAGGGATTTGGAACACTGAAGCTTTCTTT. Its protein is CASSYEPGTGIWNTEAFF. The chain uses TRBV6-2 or TRBV6-3 and TRBJ1-1; 9 nucleotides match TRBD1. The CDR3 covers 18 residues. V lost 2 bases to trimming and J lost 1 base; unmatched junction nucleotides: 11. The germline V gene has CDR1 MNHEY and CDR2 SVGEGT.

This clonotype was counted ten times or more. V gene TRBV7-9 combines with J gene TRBJ2-1, with D tentatively TRBD1 or TRBD2 (5 bases each). The germline V gene has CDR1 SEHNR and CDR2 FQNEAQ (reference sequence). The CDR3 extends over 13 amino acids. V shed 3 bases and J shed 6 bases, with 9 bases lying between them. This chain's CDR3 is CASSFRGVNEQFF. DNA of the CDR3: TGTGCCAGCAGCTTCAGAGGGGTCAATGAGCAGTTCTTC.

The rearrangement uses TRBV11-2 and TRBJ2-7; D gene uncertain. The CDR3 is 13 residues long. The V end lost 5 bases, the J end lost 3 bases, and 11 bases lay between the germline ends. Germline assignment: CDR1 SGHAT and CDR2 FQNNGV. CDR3: CASSDGRHYEQYV. Written as DNA, the CDR3 is TGTGCCAGCAGCGACGGACGGCACTACGAGCAGTACGTC.

This clonotype was found many times. The rearrangement links TRBV12-3 or TRBV12-4 to TRBJ2-1; D not certain. The CDR3 runs to 12 residues. The ends were cut back, 4 bases at V and 4 bases at J, with 5 bases in the middle. The CDR3 DNA follows: TGTGCCAGCAGTTCCACGTACAATGAGCAGTTCTTC. The encoded protein is CASSSTYNEQFF.

The chain is built from TRBV15 and TRBJ2-1; D is ambiguous. The V gene's germline CDR1 is LNHNV and CDR2 YYDKDF (reference sequence). The CDR3 runs 13 residues. V shed 5 bases and J shed 6 bases, with 11 bases lying between them. This CDR3 is CATSLSTGNEQFF. The CDR3 bases are TGTGCCACCAGCCTGTCCACGGGCAATGAGCAGTTCTTC.

V and J are TRBV12-3 or TRBV12-4 and TRBJ1-2; TRBD1 matches at 7 bases. Trimming removed 5 bases from V and 3 bases from J; junction bases left unmatched: 12. The CDR3 has 16 amino acids. The CDR3 reads CASSPRQGMSHYGYTF. The CDR3 nucleotides read TGTGCCAGCAGTCCCCGACAGGGTATGAGTCACTATGGCTACACCTTC.

This clonotype was recorded many times. V usage is TRBV6-5 and J usage is TRBJ1-1, with TRBD1 matching 9 bases. Germline V gene sequence: CDR1 MNHEY, CDR2 SVGAGI. After removal of 4 bases from V and 4 bases from J, the junction contained 4 bases not matched to a gene. The CDR3 length is 14 residues. Here the CDR3 DNA reads TGTGCCAGCAGTTGGGACAGGGCCGGCACTGAAGCTTTCTTT. It yields the protein CASSWDRAGTEAFF.

This clonotype was counted at least ten times. The genes are TRBV24-1 and TRBJ1-1, with D unresolved. There are 12 residues in the CDR3. V was pared by 7 bases and J by 7 bases, with 12 bases between. Germline values: CDR1 KGHDR, CDR2 SFDVKD. The CDR3 DNA reads TGTGCCACCAGCGCAGGCGGTAATGAAGCTTTCTTT. Translating gives CATSAGGNEAFF.

Here the CDR3 DNA reads TGTGCCAGCAGCGCGCCGGGGGAAAACTATGGCTACACCTTC. Amino acids: CASSAPGENYGYTF. J is TRBJ1-2 and V is TRBV5-5, with D tentatively TRBD1 (5 bases). Germline V gene sequence: CDR1 SGHKS, CDR2 YYEKEE (reference sequence). V was clipped by 4 bases and J by 2 bases, with 12 bases between them. The CDR3 spans 14 residues. Full variable domain (remainder filled in from reference TRBV5-5 and TRBJ1-2): DAGVTQSPTHLIKTRGQQVTLRCSPISGHKSVSWYQQVLGQGPQFIFQYYEKEERGRGNFPDRFSARQFPNYSSELNVNALLLGDSALYLCASSAPGENYGYTFGSGTRLTVV.

V gene TRBV10-3 combines with J gene TRBJ2-1; perhaps TRBD2 as D (6 bases). Germline CDR1 reads ENHRY; CDR2 reads SYGVKD. V was trimmed by 4 bases and J by 9 bases, leaving 25 bases between them. The CDR3 consists of 17 residues. The CDR3 DNA follows: TGTGCCATCAGTGTTTCTCCGGTGGGGGGTTCCTCATCTGAGCAGTTCTTC. The encoded protein is CAISVSPVGGSSSEQFF.

This clonotype was counted only a few times. This rearrangement joins TRBV20-1 to TRBJ1-4; 10 nucleotides line up with TRBD1. The CDR3 is 15 residues long. With V trimmed by 4 bases and J by 6 bases, 8 bases remained unmatched. Germline V lookup: CDR1 DFQATT, CDR2 SNEGSKA (reference sequence). The CDR3, as DNA: TGCAGTGCTACCTACTGGACAGGGGGGGATGAAAAACTGTTTTTT. The encoded protein is CSATYWTGGDEKLFF.

This clonotype has at least ten counts. The V gene is TRBV20-1, the J gene TRBJ2-7; maybe TRBD1 (6 bases). Looked up from germline, CDR1 is DFQATT and CDR2 is SNEGSKA (reference sequence). This CDR3 has 15 amino acids. The V gene lost 6 bases and the J gene lost 3 bases, with 21 bases spanning the gap. CDR3 in amino acids: CSANGLGHPSYEQYF. CDR3 nucleotides: TGCAGTGCCAATGGATTGGGACATCCGAGCTACGAGCAGTACTTC.

This clonotype was observed a few times. The chain combines TRBV6-2 or TRBV6-3 with TRBJ2-7; D uncertain. The germline CDR1 and CDR2 sequences are MNHEY and SVGEGT. CDR3 length: 14 residues. Deletions cut 4 bases from V and 0 bases from J, with 10 bases between. CDR3 residues: CASSFVPSSYEQYV. For the CDR3, the DNA is TGTGCCAGCAGTTTCGTTCCCAGCTCCTACGAGCAGTACGTC.

This chain uses TRBV7-2 with TRBJ2-6, with D unclear. CDR1 is SGHTA and CDR2 is FQGNSA in the germline V gene. V was pared by 3 bases and J by 0 bases, with 12 bases between. The CDR3 is 17 residues long. This CDR3 reads CASSFGPNFSGANVLTF. The CDR3 DNA sequence: TGTGCCAGCAGCTTTGGCCCCAACTTCTCTGGGGCCAACGTCCTGACTTTC.

As to this clonotype: Being one base from a much bigger clone, this may be a read error. The chain joins TRBV20-1 to TRBJ1-1; D is unclear. Trimming shortened V by 6 bases and J by 6 bases, and 17 bases separated the two germline ends. Germline V gives CDR1 DFQATT, CDR2 SNEGSKA (reference sequence). CDR3 size: 13 residues. CDR3 region: CSATYQAGSEAFF. CDR3 sequence (DNA): TGCAGTGCCACCTATCAGGCCGGGTCTGAAGCTTTCTTT.

This chain uses TRBV4-2 with TRBJ1-5, with D unclear. The CDR3 runs to 15 residues. Germline V gene sequence: CDR1 LGHNA, CDR2 YNFKEQ. Deletions cut 4 bases from V and 3 bases from J, with 13 bases between. The CDR3 DNA sequence: TGTGCCAGCAGCCGGACGGATTATATCAATCAGCCCCAGCATTTT. This encodes CASSRTDYINQPQHF.

This clonotype turned up a few times. The genes are TRBV7-2 and TRBJ2-2; TRBD1 matches 8 bases. The V gene end was trimmed by 2 bases and the J gene end by 8 bases; junction bases not matched to a gene: 7. CDR3 length equals 15 residues. The germline V gene has CDR1 SGHTA and CDR2 FQGNSA. The CDR3 coding sequence is TGTGCCAGCAGCTTACAAGGACAGGGCCAAGGGGAGCTGTTTTTT. Residues: CASSLQGQGQGELFF.

This clonotype was counted many times. The rearrangement joins TRBV20-1 to TRBJ1-6; D is possibly TRBD1 (6 bases). CDR1 and CDR2 from the germline V gene are DFQATT and SNEGSKA (reference sequence). This CDR3 has 13 amino acids. The CDR3 DNA sequence: TGCAGCGTTATCCGGGACACAGGGTCACCCCTCCACTTT. Encoded protein: CSVIRDTGSPLHF.

The chain links TRBV21-1 to TRBJ2-7; TRBD1 is taken as the D call from the table, unchecked against the DNA. TRBV21-1 is classified as a pseudogene. This CDR3 contains 16 residues. The CDR3 protein is CASSKGLGDRGYEQYF. As DNA, the CDR3 is TGTGCCAGCAGCAAAGGGTTAGGGGACAGGGGGTACGAGCAGTACTTC.

The chain carries TRBV5-1 and TRBJ2-1; the D is unclear. V was pared by 4 bases and J by 8 bases, with 16 bases between. Germline loops: CDR1 SGHRS, CDR2 YFSETQ. CDR3 length equals 14 residues. CDR3 nucleotide sequence: TGCGCCAGCAGCCGCACCTCAAGGTGGGATGAGCAGTTCTTC. This encodes CASSRTSRWDEQFF.

The chain couples TRBV4-1 to TRBJ2-7; D possibly corresponds to TRBD1 (5 bases). CDR3 length: 13 amino acids. Per the germline V gene, CDR1 is MGHRA and CDR2 is YSYEKL. Trimming pared 2 bases from V and 3 bases from J, leaving 8 bases between. This CDR3 reads CASSQPDSYEQYF. The CDR3 DNA follows: TGCGCCAGCAGCCAACCTGACAGCTACGAGCAGTACTTC.

This clonotype appeared many times. This chain links TRBV6-5 with TRBJ1-2; 9 bases align to TRBD1. CDR1 is MNHEY and CDR2 is SVGAGI in the germline V gene. V shed 7 bases, J shed 3 bases, and the junction held 6 bases outside the gene matches. This CDR3 comprises 14 residues. The CDR3 protein is CASKNWDRDYGYTF. CDR3 DNA: TGTGCCAGCAAGAATTGGGACAGGGACTATGGCTACACCTTC.

This clonotype was counted ten times or more. The chain is built from TRBV12-3 or TRBV12-4 and TRBJ2-1; D unclear. The germline V and J ends were trimmed by 6 bases and 5 bases, with 8 bases remaining between them. This CDR3 contains 12 residues. In DNA, the CDR3 is TGTGCCAGCAGGGCCACCGACAATGAGCAGTTCTTC. Residues: CASRATDNEQFF.

This clonotype was found a few times. This chain links TRBV7-6 with TRBJ2-1; D possibly corresponds to TRBD2 (6 bases). Germline CDR1 reads SGHVS; CDR2 reads FNYEAQ. V was shortened by 3 bases and J by 10 bases, with 13 bases between the two germline ends. The CDR3 extends over 13 amino acids. The CDR3 protein is CASSFGTLEEQFF. For the CDR3, the DNA is TGTGCCAGCAGCTTCGGGACTCTGGAAGAGCAGTTCTTC.

This clonotype turned up a few times. The chain recombines TRBV29-1 with TRBJ1-1; a weak D match, TRBD1 (6 bases). The CDR3 totals 14 residues. The germline CDR1 and CDR2 sequences are SQVTM and ANQGSEA. The CDR3 DNA reads as TGCAGTAGCAGAGGGGGGGTCACGAACACTGAAGCTTTCTTT. Protein product: CSSRGGVTNTEAFF.

This clonotype has a count of ten or more. J is TRBJ1-1 and V is TRBV7-6, with unresolved D. Between the trimmed V and J ends, which lost 5 bases and 1 base, there was a span of 8 bases. From germline, CDR1 is SGHVS and CDR2 FNYEAQ. CDR3 size: 13 residues. The DNA of the CDR3 is TGTGCCAGCAGCGGATACAAGAACACTGAAGCTTTCTTT. As protein: CASSGYKNTEAFF.

V usage is TRBV5-1 and J usage is TRBJ2-3; TRBD2 might be the D (5 bases). This CDR3 comprises 15 residues. CDR1 and CDR2 (germline): SGHRS, YFSETQ. Deletions cut 4 bases from V and 2 bases from J, with 14 bases between. CDR3 loop: CASSLGDGDTDTQYF. CDR3 bases: TGCGCCAGCAGCCTGGGCGACGGGGACACAGATACGCAGTATTTT.